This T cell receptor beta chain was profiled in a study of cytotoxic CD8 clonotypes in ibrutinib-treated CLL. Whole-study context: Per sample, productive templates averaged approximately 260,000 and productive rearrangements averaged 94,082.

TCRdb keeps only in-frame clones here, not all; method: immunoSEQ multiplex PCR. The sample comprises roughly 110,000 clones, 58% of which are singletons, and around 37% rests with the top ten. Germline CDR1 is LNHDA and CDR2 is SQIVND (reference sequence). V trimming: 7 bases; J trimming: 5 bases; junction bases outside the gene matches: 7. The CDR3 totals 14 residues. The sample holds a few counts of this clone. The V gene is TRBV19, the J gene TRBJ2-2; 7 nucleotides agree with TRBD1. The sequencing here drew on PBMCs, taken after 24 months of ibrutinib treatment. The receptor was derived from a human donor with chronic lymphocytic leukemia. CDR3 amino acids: CASNTGTATGELFF. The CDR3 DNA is TGTGCCAGTAATACCGGGACAGCAACCGGGGAGCTGTTTTTT.